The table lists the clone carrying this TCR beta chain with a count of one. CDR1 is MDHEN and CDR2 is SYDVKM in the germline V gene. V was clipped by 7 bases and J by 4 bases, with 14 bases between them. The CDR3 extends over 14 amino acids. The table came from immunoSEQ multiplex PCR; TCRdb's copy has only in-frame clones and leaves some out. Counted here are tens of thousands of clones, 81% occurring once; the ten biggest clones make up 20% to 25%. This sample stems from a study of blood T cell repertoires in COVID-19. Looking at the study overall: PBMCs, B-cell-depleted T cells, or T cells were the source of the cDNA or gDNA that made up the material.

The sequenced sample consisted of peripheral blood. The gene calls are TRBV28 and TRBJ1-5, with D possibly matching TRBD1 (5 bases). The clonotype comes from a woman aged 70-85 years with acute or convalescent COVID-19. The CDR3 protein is CASTRGVPNQPQHF. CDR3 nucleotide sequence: TGTGCCAGCACCCGGGGGGTCCCTAATCAGCCCCAGCATTTT.